These 21 T cell receptor beta chains originate from one sample sequenced in a study of T cell changes during pregnancy in multiple sclerosis. Profiled with immunoSEQ multiplex PCR; TCRdb holds only in-frame clones, not every one. The sample has 35,000 to 45,000 clones; about 90% are singletons. Sequenced here: CD4+ T cells from peripheral blood mononuclear cells, sampled after pregnancy. Source of these receptors: a female donor in good health, enrolled as a control in a pregnancy study.

V gene TRBV29-1 combines with J gene TRBJ2-3, with TRBD1 identical over 9 bases. Germline-derived CDR1 and CDR2 are SQVTM and ANQGSEA. This CDR3 is built from 14 residues. V dropped 4 bases and J dropped 4; count of bases not matched to a gene: 6. The CDR3 sequence is CSVGVTGGPDTQYF. CDR3 nucleotide sequence: TGCAGCGTTGGCGTGACAGGGGGGCCAGATACGCAGTATTTT.

J is TRBJ2-5 and V is TRBV5-1; D is ambiguous. Trimming left V 2 bases short and J 4 bases short, with 9 bases between. Germline V gene data show CDR1 as SGHRS and CDR2 as YFSETQ. This CDR3 comprises 13 residues. The DNA of the CDR3 is TGCGCCAGCAGCTTTTCGAGCGCAGAGACCCAGTACTTC. Protein sequence: CASSFSSAETQYF.

The rearrangement links TRBV5-4 to TRBJ2-3; TRBD2 aligns across 8 bases. Germline loops: CDR1 SGHNT, CDR2 YYREEE (reference sequence). This CDR3 contains 15 residues. Trimming at V came to 2 bases and at J to 3 bases, leaving 5 bases not matched to a gene. In DNA form, the CDR3 reads TGTGCCAGCAGCTTTCGGACTAGCCCAACAGATACGCAGTATTTT. It codes for CASSFRTSPTDTQYF.

This clone was seen a single time. The V call is TRBV5-6, the J call TRBJ2-3; D possibly corresponds to TRBD2 (5 bases). Trimming stripped 1 base from V and 0 bases from J, with 9 bases between. Germline V lookup: CDR1 SGHDT, CDR2 YYEEEE. The CDR3 length is 15 residues. The CDR3 loop is CASSLPGSSTDTQYF. The CDR3 nucleotides are TGTGCCAGCAGCTTGCCGGGGTCTAGCACAGATACGCAGTATTTT.

This chain links TRBV6-4 with TRBJ2-4, with D unclear. Trimming took off 7 bases at V and 1 base at J, with 23 bases between the two ends. This CDR3 has 18 amino acids. CDR1 and CDR2 (germline): MRHNA, SNTAGT. CDR3 residues: CASIENPQRLEAKNIQYF. In DNA form, the CDR3 reads TGTGCCAGCATTGAGAACCCCCAGCGATTGGAGGCCAAAAACATTCAGTACTTC.

The genes are TRBV5-1 and TRBJ2-5, with D possibly matching TRBD2 (6 bases). The CDR3 totals 13 residues. Trimming stripped 4 bases from V and 5 bases from J, with 12 bases between. The V gene's germline CDR1 is SGHRS and CDR2 YFSETQ. The CDR3 sequence: CASSREPRETQYF. The DNA of the CDR3 is TGCGCCAGCAGCCGGGAGCCGAGGGAGACCCAGTACTTC.

V usage is TRBV19 and J usage is TRBJ1-5; 8 nucleotides align to TRBD1. The germline CDR1 and CDR2 sequences are LNHDA and SQIVND (reference sequence). The CDR3 runs to 15 residues. The ends lost 7 bases at V and 6 bases at J; junction bases unmatched: 11. In nucleotides, the CDR3 is TGTGCCAGTACCTCGCCCAGGGGGCTTGGTCAGCCCCAGCATTTT. Protein sequence: CASTSPRGLGQPQHF.

The genes are TRBV7-2 and TRBJ2-7; 11 nucleotides line up with TRBD1. Unmatched junction bases numbered 4, after V lost 1 base and J lost 5 bases. CDR1 SGHTA and CDR2 FQGNSA come from the germline V gene. The CDR3 spans 15 residues. The CDR3 nucleotides are TGTGCCAGCAGCTTAGGGGGGACAGGGGGTAACGAGCAGTACTTC. Protein: CASSLGGTGGNEQYF.

This sequence joins TRBV5-1 and TRBJ2-1, with TRBD2 matching over 11 bases. The CDR3 covers 15 residues. The V and J ends lost 2 bases and 8 bases, in that order; junction bases with no gene match: 6. Germline V gives CDR1 SGHRS, CDR2 YFSETQ. CDR3 DNA sequence: TGCGCCAGCAGCTTTTCTAGCGGGAGGCAGGATGAGCAGTTCTTC. Translation gives CASSFSSGRQDEQFF.

The chain couples TRBV28 to TRBJ1-2, with 7 bases that match TRBD1. The CDR3 has 12 residues. Looked up from germline, CDR1 is MDHEN and CDR2 is SYDVKM. J gave up 7 bases and V 7 bases, and 6 bases lay outside the gene matches. The CDR3 sequence is CASNKPGGGYTF. The CDR3 bases are TGTGCCAGCAACAAGCCAGGGGGTGGCTACACCTTC.

The V call is TRBV27, the J call TRBJ1-6; D is uncertain. Germline V gene sequence: CDR1 MNHEY, CDR2 SMNVEV (reference sequence). Between the trimmed V and J ends, which lost 1 base and 8 bases, there was a span of 18 bases. The CDR3 totals 17 residues. In DNA form, the CDR3 reads TGTGCCAGCAGTTTATTTTCCCGAGCTTATGAGGATTCACCCCTCCACTTT. It encodes CASSLFSRAYEDSPLHF.

The gene calls are TRBV28 and TRBJ2-2; 7 positions agree with TRBD1. J was trimmed by 6 bases and V by 5 bases; bases with no gene match: 18. The CDR3 length is 18 residues. Per germline, CDR1 MDHEN and CDR2 SYDVKM. Here the CDR3 DNA reads TGTGCCAGCAGTCCTATGCCTGGGGCCGGGACAGTTCCCGGGGAGCTGTTTTTT. It specifies CASSPMPGAGTVPGELFF.

The chain carries TRBV5-6 and TRBJ2-7; 9 bases match TRBD2. This CDR3 spans 18 amino acids. Germline trimming cut 1 base from V and 1 base from J; bases unmatched to any gene: 12. Germline loops: CDR1 SGHDT, CDR2 YYEEEE. The CDR3 spells CASSLKRAGGRMSYEQYF. Here the CDR3 DNA reads TGTGCCAGCAGCTTGAAGAGGGCGGGGGGGCGTATGTCCTACGAGCAGTACTTC.

The CDR3 DNA sequence: TGTGCCAGCAGCGTAGGAAGTCCGGGAGAGCAGTTCTTC. This sequence encodes CASSVGSPGEQFF. The chain carries TRBV9 and TRBJ2-1, with a possible D match to TRBD2 (5 bases). This CDR3 is built from 13 residues. Germline CDR1 SGDLS, CDR2 YYNGEE. The V gene lost 0 bases and the J gene lost 10 bases, with 11 bases spanning the gap. Supplemented by reference TRBV9 and TRBJ2-1, the full variable domain reads DSGVTQTPKHLITATGQRVTLRCSPRSGDLSVYWYQQSLDQGLQFLIQYYNGEERAKGNILERFSAQQFPDLHSELNLSSLELGDSALYFCASSVGSPGEQFFGPGTRLTVL.

The CDR3 DNA follows: TGTGCCAGCAGTGAACCCGCAGGCCCGGGAGGGGCCCAGTACTTC. It codes for CASSEPAGPGGAQYF. V usage is TRBV6-1 and J usage is TRBJ2-5; 8 bases fit TRBD2. Germline trimming cut 2 bases from V and 9 bases from J; bases unmatched to any gene: 11. Germline lookup yields CDR1 MNHNS and CDR2 SASEGT. The CDR3 runs 15 residues.

This clone showed up just a few times. The J gene is TRBJ2-7, the V gene TRBV19; TRBD2 aligns across 9 bases. Germline lookup yields CDR1 LNHDA and CDR2 SQIVND (reference sequence). CDR3 length: 15 residues. V lost 4 bases to trimming and J lost 5 bases; unmatched junction nucleotides: 9. CDR3 sequence (DNA): TGTGCCAGTAGTAACGTAGCGGGAGTGGTCGACGAGCAGTACTTC. Its protein product is CASSNVAGVVDEQYF.

This clone was recorded a few times. The chain couples TRBV30 to TRBJ1-1; 7 nucleotides match TRBD1. The V gene end was trimmed by 5 bases and the J gene end by 1 base; junction bases not matched to a gene: 7. The CDR3 is 14 residues long. Per the germline V gene, CDR1 is GTSNPN and CDR2 is SVGIG (reference sequence). The CDR3 loop is CAWGPGGRNTEAFF. CDR3 DNA sequence: TGTGCCTGGGGGCCAGGGGGGAGGAACACTGAAGCTTTCTTT. Full variable domain (outside the CDR3, taken from reference TRBV30 and TRBJ1-1): SQTIHQWPATLVQPVGSPLSLECTVEGTSNPNLYWYRQAAGRGLQLLFYSVGIGQISSEVPQNLSASRPQDRQFILSSKKLLLSDSGFYLCAWGPGGRNTEAFFGQGTRLTVV.

This chain joins TRBV11-3 and TRBJ2-7; TRBD2 matches 7 bases. The CDR3 is 13 residues long. After removal of 3 bases from V and 4 bases from J, the junction contained 3 bases not matched to a gene. Germline lookup yields CDR1 SGHNT and CDR2 YENEEA. CDR3 DNA: TGTGCCAGCAGCTTTGGGGGGGAATACGAGCAGTACTTC. Protein: CASSFGGEYEQYF.

This chain joins TRBV5-1 and TRBJ2-5; possibly TRBD2 for D (6 bases). The CDR3 is 15 residues long. V lost 0 bases and J 2 bases, leaving 11 bases between the germline ends. Germline CDR1 and CDR2: SGHRS and YFSETQ. This chain's CDR3 is CASSLGGRRQETQYF. The DNA for the CDR3 is TGCGCCAGCAGCTTGGGTGGGAGGAGGCAAGAGACCCAGTACTTC.

This chain links TRBV7-2 with TRBJ2-1; 9 bases fit TRBD1. This CDR3 contains 15 residues. Per the germline V gene, CDR1 is SGHTA and CDR2 is FQGNSA. V shed 4 bases and J 3 bases; nucleotides not matched to a gene: 4. The DNA for the CDR3 is TGTGCCAGCAGCTACGACAGGGGGGGCTACAATGAGCAGTTCTTC. It translates to CASSYDRGGYNEQFF.

This rearrangement joins TRBV4-3 to TRBJ1-5, with 7 bases that match TRBD1. The CDR3 runs to 17 residues. Germline V CDR1 and CDR2: LGHNA, YSLEER. The J segment lost 3 bases and the V segment lost 1 base, leaving 9 bases of the junction unmatched. CDR3 in amino acids: CASSQGVGRGVNQPQHF. In DNA form, the CDR3 reads TGCGCCAGCAGCCAAGGGGTAGGCAGGGGGGTCAATCAGCCCCAGCATTTT.